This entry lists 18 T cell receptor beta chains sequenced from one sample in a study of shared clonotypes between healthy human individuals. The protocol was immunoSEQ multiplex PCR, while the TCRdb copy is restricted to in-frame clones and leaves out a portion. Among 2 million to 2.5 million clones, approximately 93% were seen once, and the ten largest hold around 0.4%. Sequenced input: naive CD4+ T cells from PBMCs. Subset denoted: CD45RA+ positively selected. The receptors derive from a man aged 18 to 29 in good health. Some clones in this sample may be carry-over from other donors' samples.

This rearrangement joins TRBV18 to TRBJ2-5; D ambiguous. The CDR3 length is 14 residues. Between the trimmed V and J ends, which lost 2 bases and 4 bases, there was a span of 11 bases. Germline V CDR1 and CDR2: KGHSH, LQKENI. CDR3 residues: CASSPGIMGETQYF. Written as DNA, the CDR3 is TGTGCCAGCTCACCAGGGATCATGGGAGAGACCCAGTACTTC.

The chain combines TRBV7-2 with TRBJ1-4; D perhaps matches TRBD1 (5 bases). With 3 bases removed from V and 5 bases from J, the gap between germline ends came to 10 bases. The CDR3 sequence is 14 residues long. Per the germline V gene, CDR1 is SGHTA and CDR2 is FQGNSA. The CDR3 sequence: CASSLSRANEKLFF. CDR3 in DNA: TGTGCCAGCAGCTTGTCCAGGGCAAATGAAAAACTGTTTTTT.

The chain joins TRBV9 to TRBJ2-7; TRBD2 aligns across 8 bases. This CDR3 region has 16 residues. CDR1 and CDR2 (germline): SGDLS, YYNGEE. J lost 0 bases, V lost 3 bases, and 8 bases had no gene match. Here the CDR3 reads CASSAYSGTISYEQYF. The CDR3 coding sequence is TGTGCCAGCAGCGCATATAGCGGGACCATCTCCTACGAGCAGTACTTC.

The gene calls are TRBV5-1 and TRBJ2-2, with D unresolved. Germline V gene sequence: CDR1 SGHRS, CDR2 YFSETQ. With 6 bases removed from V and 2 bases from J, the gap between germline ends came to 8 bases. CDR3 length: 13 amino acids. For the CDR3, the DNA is TGCGCCAGCACCCTGGGAAACACCGGGGAGCTGTTTTTT. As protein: CASTLGNTGELFF.

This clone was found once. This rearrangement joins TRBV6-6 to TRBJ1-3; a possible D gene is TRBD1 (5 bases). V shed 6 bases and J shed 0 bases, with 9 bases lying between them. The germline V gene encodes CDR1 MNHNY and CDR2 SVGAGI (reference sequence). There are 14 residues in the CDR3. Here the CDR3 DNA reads TGTGCCAGCAGCGAGGGGTTCTCTGGAAACACCATATATTTT. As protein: CASSEGFSGNTIYF.

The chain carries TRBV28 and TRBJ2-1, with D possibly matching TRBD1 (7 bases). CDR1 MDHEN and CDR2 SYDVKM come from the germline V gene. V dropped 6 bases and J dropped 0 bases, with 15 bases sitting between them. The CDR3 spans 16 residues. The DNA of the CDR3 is TGTGCCAGCAGGCCTGCAGGGGGAGGCTCCTACAATGAGCAGTTCTTC. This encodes CASRPAGGGSYNEQFF.

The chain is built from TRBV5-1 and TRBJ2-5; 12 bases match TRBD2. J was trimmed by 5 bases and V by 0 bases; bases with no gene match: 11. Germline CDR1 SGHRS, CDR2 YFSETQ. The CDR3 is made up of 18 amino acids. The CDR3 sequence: CASSLGLAGAGSAETQYF. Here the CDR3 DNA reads TGCGCCAGCAGCTTGGGACTAGCGGGGGCTGGTTCCGCCGAGACCCAGTACTTC. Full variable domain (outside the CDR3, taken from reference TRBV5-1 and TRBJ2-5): KAGVTQTPRYLIKTRGQQVTLSCSPISGHRSVSWYQQTPGQGLQFLFEYFSETQRNKGNFPGRFSGRQFSNSRSEMNVSTLELGDSALYLCASSLGLAGAGSAETQYFGPGTRLLVL.

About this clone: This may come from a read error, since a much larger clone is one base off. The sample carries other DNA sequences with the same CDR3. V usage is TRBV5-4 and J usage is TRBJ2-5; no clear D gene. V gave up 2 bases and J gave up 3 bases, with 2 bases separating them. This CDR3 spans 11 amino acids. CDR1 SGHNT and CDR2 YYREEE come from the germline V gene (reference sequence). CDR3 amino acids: CASSLEETQYF. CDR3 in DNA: TGTGCCAGCAGCTTAGAAGAGACCCAGTACTTC.

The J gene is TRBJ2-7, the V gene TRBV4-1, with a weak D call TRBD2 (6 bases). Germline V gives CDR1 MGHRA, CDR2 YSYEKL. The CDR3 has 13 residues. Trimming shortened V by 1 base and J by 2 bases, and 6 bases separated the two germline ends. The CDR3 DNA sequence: TGCGCCAGCAGCCAAGGACTAGCCTACGAGCAGTACTTC. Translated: CASSQGLAYEQYF.

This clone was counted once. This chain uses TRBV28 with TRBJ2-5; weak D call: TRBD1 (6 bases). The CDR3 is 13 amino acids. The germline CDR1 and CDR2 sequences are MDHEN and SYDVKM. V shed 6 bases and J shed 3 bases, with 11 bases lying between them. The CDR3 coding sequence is TGTGCCAGCAGCACAAACAGGGAAGAGACCCAGTACTTC. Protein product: CASSTNREETQYF.

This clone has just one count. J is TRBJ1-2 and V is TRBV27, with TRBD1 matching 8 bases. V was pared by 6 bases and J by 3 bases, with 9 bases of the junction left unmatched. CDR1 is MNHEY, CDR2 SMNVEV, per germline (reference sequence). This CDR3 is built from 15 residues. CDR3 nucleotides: TGTGCCAGCAGCGCACAGGGGGTGTTAGACTATGGCTACACCTTC. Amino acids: CASSAQGVLDYGYTF.

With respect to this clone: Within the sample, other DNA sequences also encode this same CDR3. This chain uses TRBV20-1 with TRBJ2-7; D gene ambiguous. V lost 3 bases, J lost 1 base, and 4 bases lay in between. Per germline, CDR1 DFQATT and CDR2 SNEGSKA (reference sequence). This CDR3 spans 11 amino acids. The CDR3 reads CSASSSYEQYF. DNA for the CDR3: TGCAGTGCTAGCTCGTCCTACGAGCAGTACTTC.

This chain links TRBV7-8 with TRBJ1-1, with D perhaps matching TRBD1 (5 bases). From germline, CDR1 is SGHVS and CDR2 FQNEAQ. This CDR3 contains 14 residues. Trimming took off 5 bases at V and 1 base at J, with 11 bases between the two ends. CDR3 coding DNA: TGTGCCAGCAGCGCGATTACAGGGAACACTGAAGCTTTCTTT. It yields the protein CASSAITGNTEAFF.

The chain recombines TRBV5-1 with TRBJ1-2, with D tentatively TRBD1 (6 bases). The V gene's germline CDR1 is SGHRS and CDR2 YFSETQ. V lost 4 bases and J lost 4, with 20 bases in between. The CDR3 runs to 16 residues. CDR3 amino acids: CASSRSTGHSLYGYTF. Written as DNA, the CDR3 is TGCGCCAGCAGCCGATCTACGGGACACTCACTCTATGGCTACACCTTC.

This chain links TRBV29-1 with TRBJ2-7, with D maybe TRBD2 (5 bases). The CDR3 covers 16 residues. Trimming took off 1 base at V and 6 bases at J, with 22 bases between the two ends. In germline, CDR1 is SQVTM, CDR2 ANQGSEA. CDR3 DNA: TGCAGCGTTGAAGGGTTACAAGGGTCCCCCCGGGGCGAGCAGTACTTC. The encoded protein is CSVEGLQGSPRGEQYF.

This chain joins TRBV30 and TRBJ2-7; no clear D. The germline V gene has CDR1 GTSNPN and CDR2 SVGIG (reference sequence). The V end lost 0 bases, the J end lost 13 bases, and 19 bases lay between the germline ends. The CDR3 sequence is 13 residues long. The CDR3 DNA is TGTGCCTGGAGTGTAGAAAAGTTAGAGTGGGTATACTTC. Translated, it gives CAWSVEKLEWVYF.

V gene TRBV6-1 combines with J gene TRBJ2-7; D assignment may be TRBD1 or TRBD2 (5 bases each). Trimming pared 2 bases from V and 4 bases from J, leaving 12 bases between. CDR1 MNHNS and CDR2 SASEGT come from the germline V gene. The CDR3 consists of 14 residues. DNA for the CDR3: TGTGCCAGCAGTGAATTTGAGGGGATTTACGAGCAGTACTTC. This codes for CASSEFEGIYEQYF.

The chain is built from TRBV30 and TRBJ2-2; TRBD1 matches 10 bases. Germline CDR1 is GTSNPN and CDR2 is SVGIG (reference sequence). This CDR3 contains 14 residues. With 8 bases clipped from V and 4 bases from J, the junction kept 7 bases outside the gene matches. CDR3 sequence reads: CAGTWTGGTGELFF. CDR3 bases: TGTGCCGGAACATGGACAGGGGGCACCGGGGAGCTGTTTTTT.